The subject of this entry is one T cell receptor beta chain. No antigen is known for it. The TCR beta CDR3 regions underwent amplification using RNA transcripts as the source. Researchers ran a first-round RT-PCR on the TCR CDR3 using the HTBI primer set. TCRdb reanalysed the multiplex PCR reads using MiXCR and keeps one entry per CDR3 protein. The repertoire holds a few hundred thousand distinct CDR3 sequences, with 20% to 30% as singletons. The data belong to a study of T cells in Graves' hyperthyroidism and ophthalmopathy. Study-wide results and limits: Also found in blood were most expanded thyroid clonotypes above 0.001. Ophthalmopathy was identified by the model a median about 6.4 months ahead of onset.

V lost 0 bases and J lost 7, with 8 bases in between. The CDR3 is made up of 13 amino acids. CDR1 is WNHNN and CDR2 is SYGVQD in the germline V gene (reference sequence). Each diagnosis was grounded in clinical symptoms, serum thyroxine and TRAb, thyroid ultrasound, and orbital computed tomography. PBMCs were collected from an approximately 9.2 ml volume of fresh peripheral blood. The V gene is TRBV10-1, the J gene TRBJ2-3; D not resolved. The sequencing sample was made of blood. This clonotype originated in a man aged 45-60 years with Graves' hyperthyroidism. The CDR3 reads CASSESVVNTQYF. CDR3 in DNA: TGCGCCAGCAGTGAGTCGGTAGTCAATACGCAGTATTTT.